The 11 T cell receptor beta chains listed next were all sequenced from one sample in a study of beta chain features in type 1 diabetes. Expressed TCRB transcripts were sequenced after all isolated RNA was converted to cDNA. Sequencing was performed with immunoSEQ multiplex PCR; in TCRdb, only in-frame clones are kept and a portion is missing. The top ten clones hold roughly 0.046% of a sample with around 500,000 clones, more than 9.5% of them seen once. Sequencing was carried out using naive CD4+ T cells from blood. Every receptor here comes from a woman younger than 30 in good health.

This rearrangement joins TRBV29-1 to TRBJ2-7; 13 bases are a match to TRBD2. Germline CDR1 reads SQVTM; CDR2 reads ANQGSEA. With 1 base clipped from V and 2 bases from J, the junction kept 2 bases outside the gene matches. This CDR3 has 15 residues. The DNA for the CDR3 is TGCAGCGTTGAAGGGACTAGCGGGAGAACCTACGAGCAGTACTTC. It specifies CSVEGTSGRTYEQYF.

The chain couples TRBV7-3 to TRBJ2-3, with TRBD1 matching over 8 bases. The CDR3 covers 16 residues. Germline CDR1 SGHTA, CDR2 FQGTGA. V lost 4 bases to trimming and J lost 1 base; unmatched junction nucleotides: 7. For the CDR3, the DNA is TGTGCCAGCAGCTACGGCCGGGGACAGGGCACAGATACGCAGTATTTT. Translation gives CASSYGRGQGTDTQYF.

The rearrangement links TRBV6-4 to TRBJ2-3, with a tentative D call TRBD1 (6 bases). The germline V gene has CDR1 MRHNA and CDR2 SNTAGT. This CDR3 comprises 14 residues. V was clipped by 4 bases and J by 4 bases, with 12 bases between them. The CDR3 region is CASSVGGRADTQYF. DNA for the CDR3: TGTGCCAGCAGTGTTGGGGGCCGGGCAGATACGCAGTATTTT.

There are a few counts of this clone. CDR3 DNA: TGCGCCAGCAGCGGTGACAGGGAAGGAGCTATTGGAGGCTACACCTTC. Its protein product is CASSGDREGAIGGYTF. The chain combines TRBV5-1 with TRBJ1-2; TRBD1 matches 7 bases. This CDR3 is built from 16 residues. V was clipped by 4 bases and J by 8 bases; unmatched bases: 17. Looked up from germline, CDR1 is SGHRS and CDR2 is YFSETQ.

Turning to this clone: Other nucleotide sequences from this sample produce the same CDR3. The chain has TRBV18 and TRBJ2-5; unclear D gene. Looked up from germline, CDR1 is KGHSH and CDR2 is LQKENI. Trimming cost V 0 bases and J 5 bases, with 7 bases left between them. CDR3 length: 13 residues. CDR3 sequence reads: CASSPPVQETQYF. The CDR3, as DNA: TGTGCCAGCTCACCACCGGTCCAGGAGACCCAGTACTTC.

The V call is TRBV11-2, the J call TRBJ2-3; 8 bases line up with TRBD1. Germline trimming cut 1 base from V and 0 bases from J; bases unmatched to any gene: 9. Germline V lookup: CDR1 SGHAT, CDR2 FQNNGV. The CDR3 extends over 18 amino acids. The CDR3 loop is CASSLARFRDRSTDTQYF. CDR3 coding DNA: TGTGCCAGCAGCTTAGCCCGATTTCGGGACAGGAGCACAGATACGCAGTATTTT. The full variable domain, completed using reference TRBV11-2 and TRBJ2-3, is EAGVAQSPRYKIIEKRQSVAFWCNPISGHATLYWYQQILGQGPKLLIQFQNNGVVDDSQLPKDRFSAERLKGVDSTLKIQPAKLEDSAVYLCASSLARFRDRSTDTQYFGPGTRLTVL.

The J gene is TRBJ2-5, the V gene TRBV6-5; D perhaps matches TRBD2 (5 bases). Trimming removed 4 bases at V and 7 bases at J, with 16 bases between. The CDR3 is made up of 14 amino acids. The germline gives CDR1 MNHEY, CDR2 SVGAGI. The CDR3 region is CASSFLSGPGTQYF. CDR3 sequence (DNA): TGTGCCAGCAGTTTCCTAAGCGGTCCGGGGACCCAGTACTTC.

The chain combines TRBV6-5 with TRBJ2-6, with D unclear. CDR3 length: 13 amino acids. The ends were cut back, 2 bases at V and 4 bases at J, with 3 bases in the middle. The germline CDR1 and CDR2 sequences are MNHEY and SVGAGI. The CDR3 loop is CASSYDGANVLTF. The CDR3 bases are TGTGCCAGCAGTTACGACGGGGCCAACGTCCTGACTTTC.

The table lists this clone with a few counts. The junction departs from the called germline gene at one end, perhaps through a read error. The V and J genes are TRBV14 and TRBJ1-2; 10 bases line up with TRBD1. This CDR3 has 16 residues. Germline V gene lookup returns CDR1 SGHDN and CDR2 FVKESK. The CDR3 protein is CASSQDLDRGNYGYTF. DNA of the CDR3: TGCGCCAGCAGCCAAGATTTGGACAGGGGGAACTATGGCTACACCTTC.

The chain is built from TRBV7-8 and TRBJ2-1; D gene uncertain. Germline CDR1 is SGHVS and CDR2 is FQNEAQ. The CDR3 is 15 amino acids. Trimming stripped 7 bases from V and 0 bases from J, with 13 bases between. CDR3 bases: TGTGCCAGCACCCCGGGCCGACTCTCCTACAATGAGCAGTTCTTC. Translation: CASTPGRLSYNEQFF. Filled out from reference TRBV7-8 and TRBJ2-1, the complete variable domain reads GAGVSQSPRYKVAKRGQDVALRCDPISGHVSLFWYQQALGQGPEFLTYFQNEAQLDKSGLPSDRFFAERPEGSVSTLKIQRTQQEDSAVYLCASTPGRLSYNEQFFGPGTRLTVL.

The DNA of the CDR3 is TGTGCCATCAGTGAAAAAACCGGGGTAGCGGGAGGTGATGAGCAGTTCTTC. Protein: CAISEKTGVAGGDEQFF. The V gene is TRBV10-3, the J gene TRBJ2-1, with 10 bases lining up with TRBD2. Looked up from germline, CDR1 is ENHRY and CDR2 is SYGVKD. This CDR3 contains 17 residues. V trimming: 3 bases; J trimming: 8 bases; junction bases outside the gene matches: 13.